The clone carrying this T cell receptor beta chain was counted between two and nine times. Its antigen is unknown. CDR3 length: 12 amino acids. Germline CDR1 and CDR2: SGHRS and YFSETQ. The ends lost 5 bases at V and 7 bases at J; junction bases unmatched: 3. Primers targeted 54 TRBV and 13 TRBJ segments. Only in-frame clones appear in the TCRdb table, and some are missing; sequencing was by immunoSEQ multiplex PCR. The profile shows almost 90,000 clones, approximately 86% of them singletons. Average purity of the negatively selected CD4+ T cells was about 98%. CD4+ T cells were isolated untouched, approximately 98% pure. This specimen belongs to a study of T cell repertoires and HLA-DP antigens. Study-wide findings and caveats: Responder cells were total CD4+ cells with a HeLa antigen-presenting system.

Material: CD4+ T cells from PBMCs. The source of this sequence is a man in his fifties in good health and CMV-seronegative. This sequence joins TRBV5-1 and TRBJ1-1; TRBD1 matches 9 bases. DNA of the CDR3: TGCGCCAGCAGGCGGGACAGGGATGAAGCTTTCTTT. It yields the protein CASRRDRDEAFF. Combining the CDR3 with reference TRBV5-1 and TRBJ1-1 gives the whole variable domain KAGVTQTPRYLIKTRGQQVTLSCSPISGHRSVSWYQQTPGQGLQFLFEYFSETQRNKGNFPGRFSGRQFSNSRSEMNVSTLELGDSALYLCASRRDRDEAFFGQGTRLTVV.